The 13 T cell receptor beta chains below all came from one sample that was sequenced in a study of response to subunit inactivated influenza vaccine. Via MiXCR, TCRdb re-called the RT-PCR reads, giving one row per CDR3 protein. The sample contains 650,000 to 700,000 distinct CDR3 sequences, approximately 14% of which appear only once. Sample: PBMCs from blood, taken 11 to 12 days after vaccination. All receptors derive from a man aged 45-65 years who received an inactivated influenza vaccine.

The V gene is TRBV2, the J gene TRBJ2-7; D could derive from TRBD1 or TRBD2 (5 bases each). V was pared by 8 bases and J by 3 bases, with 17 bases between. CDR1 SNHLY and CDR2 FYNNEI come from the germline V gene. The CDR3 spans 14 residues. The CDR3 reads CASRDRDIIYEQYF. CDR3 in DNA: TGTGCCAGCCGGGACCGGGATATTATCTACGAGCAGTACTTC.

This clonotype was observed a handful of times. V and J are TRBV6-1 and TRBJ1-1, with 8 bases identical to TRBD1. The CDR3 contains 17 residues. Unmatched junction bases numbered 13, after V lost 4 bases and J lost 3 bases. Germline V lookup: CDR1 MNHNS, CDR2 SASEGT. Here the CDR3 reads CASSGPRQGRMDTEAFF. The CDR3 coding sequence is TGTGCCAGCAGTGGACCACGACAGGGGCGCATGGACACTGAAGCTTTCTTT.

The V and J genes are TRBV23-1 and TRBJ2-5; D is unresolved. TRBV23-1 belongs to the ORF category, with a function that is uncertain. The V and J ends lost 2 bases and 1 base respectively, with 8 bases between them. The CDR3 runs to 14 residues. The CDR3 DNA reads as TGCGCCAGCAGTCAAGGACGGTCCCAAGAGACCCAGTACTTC. Its protein is CASSQGRSQETQYF.

The sample holds many counts of this clonotype. The V gene is TRBV3-1, the J gene TRBJ2-3; D may match TRBD1 or TRBD2 (5 bases each). Trimming took off 5 bases at V and 2 bases at J, with 17 bases between the two ends. The CDR3 has 16 amino acids. Germline lookup yields CDR1 LGHDT and CDR2 YNNKEL (reference sequence). Here the CDR3 reads CASSGDSGPFTDTQYF. In nucleotides, the CDR3 is TGTGCCAGCAGCGGAGATTCGGGACCGTTCACAGATACGCAGTATTTT.

J is TRBJ2-7 and V is TRBV5-1; D is perhaps TRBD1 (5 bases). This CDR3 is 15 amino acids long. Germline loops: CDR1 SGHRS, CDR2 YFSETQ. V lost 6 bases and J lost 1, with 17 bases in between. The CDR3 nucleotides are TGCGCCAGCAAAAGTCTTCTTACAGGATCCTACGAGCAGTACTTC. This codes for CASKSLLTGSYEQYF.

V is TRBV7-9 and J is TRBJ1-5, with D tentatively TRBD1 (5 bases). Trimming removed 0 bases from V and 13 bases from J, with 7 bases in between. Germline V CDR1 and CDR2: SEHNR, FQNEAQ (reference sequence). The CDR3 loop spans 11 amino acids. CDR3 coding DNA: TGTGCCAGCAGCTTAGCAGGGGAGCAGCATTTT. It translates to CASSLAGEQHF.

V usage is TRBV5-5 and J usage is TRBJ2-5, with unresolved D. The CDR3 is 15 residues long. V was clipped by 3 bases and J by 5 bases, with 17 bases between them. Per germline, CDR1 SGHKS and CDR2 YYEKEE (reference sequence). The chain's CDR3 is CASSSDTTGRETQYF. CDR3 DNA sequence: TGTGCCAGCAGCTCCGACACCACGGGTCGGGAGACCCAGTACTTC.

The chain links TRBV3-1 to TRBJ2-1; 7 bases are a match to TRBD2. Germline V gene sequence: CDR1 LGHDT, CDR2 YNNKEL (reference sequence). This CDR3 is 15 amino acids long. V was clipped by 1 base and J by 7 bases; unmatched bases: 7. CDR3 sequence reads: CASSQGTRIPNEQFF. For the CDR3, the DNA is TGTGCCAGCAGCCAAGGGACTAGGATCCCGAATGAGCAGTTCTTC.

This clonotype was detected ten times or more. The chain links TRBV28 to TRBJ2-2; 9 bases agree with TRBD2. The germline V gene encodes CDR1 MDHEN and CDR2 SYDVKM. The CDR3 is 15 residues long. The V segment lost 5 bases and the J segment 5 bases; nucleotides outside the gene matches: 6. This CDR3 reads CASSQAGGMTGELFF. In nucleotides, the CDR3 is TGTGCCAGCAGTCAGGCGGGAGGGATGACCGGGGAGCTGTTTTTT.

This clonotype was counted between two and nine times. The rearrangement links TRBV6-1 to TRBJ1-3; D call uncertain. Germline CDR1 is MNHNS and CDR2 is SASEGT. The CDR3 totals 13 residues. Trimming took 7 bases from V and 4 from J, leaving 11 bases between them. In DNA form, the CDR3 reads TGTGCCAGCACCGAAGCAGCCGGAAACACCATATATTTT. Translated: CASTEAAGNTIYF.

The rearrangement links TRBV4-3 to TRBJ2-7; D not resolved. Between the trimmed V and J ends, which lost 1 base and 0 bases, there was a span of 13 bases. The length of the CDR3 is 16 residues. Germline CDR1 reads LGHNA; CDR2 reads YSLEER. Here the CDR3 reads CASSQVVARFSYEQYF. Written as DNA, the CDR3 is TGCGCCAGCAGCCAAGTTGTAGCTAGATTCTCCTACGAGCAGTACTTC.

This clonotype has more than one count but fewer than ten. The chain joins TRBV5-1 to TRBJ2-1; TRBD1 agrees at 9 bases. This CDR3 spans 16 amino acids. V was clipped by 3 bases and J by 2 bases; unmatched bases: 6. Germline V gene sequence: CDR1 SGHRS, CDR2 YFSETQ. CDR3 coding DNA: TGCGCCAGCAGCTCCCCCACAGGGGGCGCCTACAATGAGCAGTTCTTC. Amino acid sequence: CASSSPTGGAYNEQFF.

This clonotype was detected ten times or more. J is TRBJ1-2 and V is TRBV5-1; 9 nucleotides line up with TRBD1. The CDR3 has 15 residues. Trimming removed 4 bases from V and 5 bases from J; junction bases left unmatched: 9. Germline V gives CDR1 SGHRS, CDR2 YFSETQ. CDR3 in DNA: TGCGCCAGCAGCCTATCTGTGGGGACAGGGTATGGCTACACCTTC. This gives the protein CASSLSVGTGYGYTF.